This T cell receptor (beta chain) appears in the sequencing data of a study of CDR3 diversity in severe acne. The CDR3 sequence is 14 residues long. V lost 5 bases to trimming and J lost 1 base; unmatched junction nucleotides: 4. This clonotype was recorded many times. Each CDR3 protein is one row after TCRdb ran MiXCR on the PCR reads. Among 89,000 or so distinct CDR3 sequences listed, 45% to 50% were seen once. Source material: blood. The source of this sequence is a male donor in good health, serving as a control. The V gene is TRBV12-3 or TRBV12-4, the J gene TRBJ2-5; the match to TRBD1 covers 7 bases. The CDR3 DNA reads TGTGCCAGCAGTCCGACAGGGAGCCAAGAGACCCAGTACTTC. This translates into CASSPTGSQETQYF.